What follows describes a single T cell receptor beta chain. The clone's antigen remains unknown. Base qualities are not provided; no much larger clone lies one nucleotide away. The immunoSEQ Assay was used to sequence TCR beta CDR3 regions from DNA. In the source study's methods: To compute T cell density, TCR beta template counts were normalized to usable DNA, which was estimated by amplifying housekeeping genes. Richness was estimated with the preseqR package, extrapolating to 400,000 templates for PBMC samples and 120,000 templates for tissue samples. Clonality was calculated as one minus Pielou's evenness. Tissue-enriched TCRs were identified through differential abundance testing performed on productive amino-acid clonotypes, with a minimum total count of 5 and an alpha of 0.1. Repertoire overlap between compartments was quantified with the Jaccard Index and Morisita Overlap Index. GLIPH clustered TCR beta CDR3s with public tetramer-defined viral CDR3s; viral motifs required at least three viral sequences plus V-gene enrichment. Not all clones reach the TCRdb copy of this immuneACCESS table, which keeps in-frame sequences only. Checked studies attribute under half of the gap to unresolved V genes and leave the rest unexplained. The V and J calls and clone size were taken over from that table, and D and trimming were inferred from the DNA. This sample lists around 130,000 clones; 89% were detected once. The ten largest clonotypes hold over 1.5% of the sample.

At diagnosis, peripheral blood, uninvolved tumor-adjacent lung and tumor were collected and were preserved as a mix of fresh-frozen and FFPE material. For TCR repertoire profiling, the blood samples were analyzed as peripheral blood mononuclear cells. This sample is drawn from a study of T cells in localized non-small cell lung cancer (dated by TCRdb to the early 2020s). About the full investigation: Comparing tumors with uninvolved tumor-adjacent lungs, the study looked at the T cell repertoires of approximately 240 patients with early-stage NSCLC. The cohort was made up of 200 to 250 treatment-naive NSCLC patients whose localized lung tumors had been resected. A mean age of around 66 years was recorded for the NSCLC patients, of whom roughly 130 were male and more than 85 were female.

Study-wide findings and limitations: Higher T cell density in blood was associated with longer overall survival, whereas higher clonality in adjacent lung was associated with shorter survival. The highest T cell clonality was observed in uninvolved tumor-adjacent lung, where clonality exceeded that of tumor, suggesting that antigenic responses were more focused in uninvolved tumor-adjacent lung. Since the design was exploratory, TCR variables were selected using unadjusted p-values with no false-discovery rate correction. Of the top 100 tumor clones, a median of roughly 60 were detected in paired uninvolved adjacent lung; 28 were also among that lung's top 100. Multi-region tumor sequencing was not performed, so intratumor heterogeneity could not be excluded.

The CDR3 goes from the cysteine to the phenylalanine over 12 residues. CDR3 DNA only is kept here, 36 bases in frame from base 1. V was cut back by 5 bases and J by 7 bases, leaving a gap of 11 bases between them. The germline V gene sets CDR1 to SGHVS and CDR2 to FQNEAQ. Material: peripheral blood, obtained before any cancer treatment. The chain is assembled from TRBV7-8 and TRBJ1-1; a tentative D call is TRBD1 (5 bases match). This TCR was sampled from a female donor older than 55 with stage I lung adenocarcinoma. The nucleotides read TGTGCCAGCAGCCGAGGGGTGGGTGAAGCTTTCTTT. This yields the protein CASSRGVGEAFF.